This record concerns one TCR beta chain sequence. The CDR3 is made up of 13 amino acids. V lost 8 bases, J lost 5 bases, and 17 bases lay in between. CDR1 and CDR2 (germline): GTSNPN, SVGIG (reference sequence). Original processing methods: Amplification of reference gene primers provided the estimated nucleated cell counts. Assay: immunoSEQ multiplex PCR; the TCRdb copy retains only in-frame clones and omits some. D and trimming were read from the DNA, whereas the V and J calls and clone size are those reported in that table. The data hold about 34,000 clones, with 75% to 80% observed a single time. This entry comes from a study of blood T cell repertoires in COVID-19. Study in general: Researchers got acute and convalescent COVID-19 samples from the United States, Italy and Spain. Nucleic acid was either cDNA or gDNA, and it came from T cells, B-cell-depleted T cells, or PBMCs.

The rearrangement links TRBV30 to TRBJ2-3, with D possibly TRBD1 on 6 matching bases. This sequence originates from a human donor in a cohort sampled during active COVID-19. Sequenced material: peripheral blood. Written as DNA, the CDR3 is TGTGCCGGGGGACAAAGAAGCGGAGATACGCAGTATTTT. Amino acids: CAGGQRSGDTQYF.